One and the same sample provided the 24 T cell receptor beta chains below, sequenced in a study of blood T cell repertoires in COVID-19. Repertoires were generated with immunoSEQ multiplex PCR, while TCRdb's copy carries only in-frame clones and drops some. The table lists fewer than 250,000 clones, approximately 80% of them singletons, with 10% in the top ten. Sequencing was carried out using peripheral blood. These receptors all stem from a woman older than 75 with acute or convalescent COVID-19.

The V gene is TRBV4-3, the J gene TRBJ2-7, with 8 bases matching TRBD2. V lost 2 bases and J lost 1; bases outside the gene matches: 7. CDR3 length: 16 residues. CDR1 is LGHNA and CDR2 is YSLEER in the germline V gene. CDR3 sequence (DNA): TGCGCCAGCAGCCAAACCAGCGGGGGCCCTTCCTACGAGCAGTACTTC. Translated: CASSQTSGGPSYEQYF.

The chain employs TRBV10-2 and TRBJ2-5, with 10 bases lining up with TRBD2. V gave up 4 bases and J gave up 4 bases; unmatched junction bases: 6. The germline V gene encodes CDR1 WSHSY and CDR2 SAAADI. The length of the CDR3 is 15 residues. CDR3 residues: CASSGTSGEGETQYF. In DNA, the CDR3 is TGCGCCAGCAGTGGAACTAGCGGGGAAGGAGAGACCCAGTACTTC.

This clone was observed once. V usage is TRBV5-1 and J usage is TRBJ2-3; 8 bases map to TRBD2. Germline V lookup: CDR1 SGHRS, CDR2 YFSETQ. Germline trimming cut 2 bases from V and 4 bases from J; bases unmatched to any gene: 0. This CDR3 has 13 residues. The CDR3 protein is CASSLAGADTQYF. The CDR3 DNA sequence: TGCGCCAGCAGCTTAGCGGGAGCAGATACGCAGTATTTT. Drawing the rest from reference TRBV5-1 and TRBJ2-3, the complete variable domain is KAGVTQTPRYLIKTRGQQVTLSCSPISGHRSVSWYQQTPGQGLQFLFEYFSETQRNKGNFPGRFSGRQFSNSRSEMNVSTLELGDSALYLCASSLAGADTQYFGPGTRLTVL.

A few counts support this clone. The same CDR3 arises from other DNA sequences in this sample as well. The rearrangement links TRBV19 to TRBJ1-1; D is ambiguous. This CDR3 has 13 residues. CDR1 is LNHDA, CDR2 SQIVND, per germline (reference sequence). Trimming took off 5 bases at V and 5 bases at J, with 12 bases between the two ends. The CDR3 is CASSVRVGTEAFF. DNA for the CDR3: TGTGCCAGTAGTGTGAGGGTAGGGACTGAAGCTTTCTTT.

V usage is TRBV10-1 and J usage is TRBJ2-1; TRBD2 matches at 9 bases. V lost 6 bases to trimming and J lost 5 bases; unmatched junction nucleotides: 5. Germline V gene data show CDR1 as WNHNN and CDR2 as SYGVQD (reference sequence). The CDR3 sequence is 14 residues long. The CDR3 region is CASSSSGINNEQFF. The DNA of the CDR3 is TGCGCCAGCAGCTCTAGCGGGATAAACAATGAGCAGTTCTTC.

On this clone: Other DNA sequences in the sample encode the same CDR3. The rearrangement links TRBV6-5 to TRBJ1-1; 9 bases align to TRBD1. J lost 4 bases, V lost 4 bases, and 1 base had no gene match. Germline CDR1 is MNHEY and CDR2 is SVGAGI. The CDR3 length is 13 residues. The CDR3 nucleotides read TGTGCCAGCAGTTTGGACAGGGGCACTGAAGCTTTCTTT. Its protein product is CASSLDRGTEAFF.

This chain links TRBV11-2 with TRBJ2-7; tentatively, D is TRBD2 (6 bases). The V gene's germline CDR1 is SGHAT and CDR2 FQNNGV. Between the trimmed V and J ends, which lost 5 bases and 0 bases, there was a span of 14 bases. The CDR3 is 15 residues long. The CDR3 coding sequence is TGTGCCAGCAGCCCAAGGAGGGCCCGCTCCTACGAGCAGTACTTC. As protein: CASSPRRARSYEQYF.

This chain joins TRBV2 and TRBJ2-1; TRBD2 agrees at 9 bases. Germline V gene lookup returns CDR1 SNHLY and CDR2 FYNNEI. Germline trimming cut 8 bases from V and 9 bases from J; bases unmatched to any gene: 17. The CDR3 spans 16 residues. CDR3 DNA: TGTGCCAGCGCCCCGGGATCTAGCGGGGAAATTAGTGAGCAGTTCTTC. Protein product: CASAPGSSGEISEQFF.

This clone was observed many times. The genes are TRBV5-8 and TRBJ2-1; 9 nucleotides align to TRBD2. Germline values: CDR1 SGHTS, CDR2 YDEGEE. The CDR3 covers 15 residues. V dropped 2 bases and J dropped 3; count of bases not matched to a gene: 3. The CDR3 nucleotides read TGTGCCAGCAGCTTAGGGACTAGCAGCTACAATGAGCAGTTCTTC. Its protein is CASSLGTSSYNEQFF.

The gene calls are TRBV19 and TRBJ2-3; TRBD1 aligns across 11 bases. Germline CDR1 reads LNHDA; CDR2 reads SQIVND (reference sequence). Germline trimming cut 6 bases from V and 4 bases from J; bases unmatched to any gene: 18. This CDR3 is 19 amino acids long. The CDR3 nucleotides read TGTGCCAGTAGCCGTTGGACAGGGGGCTTAGGGACCGAAGCAGATACGCAGTATTTT. Its protein product is CASSRWTGGLGTEADTQYF.

The chain links TRBV28 to TRBJ2-7; 8 nucleotides match TRBD2. Germline values: CDR1 MDHEN, CDR2 SYDVKM. This CDR3 contains 14 residues. J gave up 5 bases and V 6 bases, and 9 bases lay outside the gene matches. The chain's CDR3 is CASRLSGNIDEQYF. The DNA for the CDR3 is TGTGCCAGCAGACTTAGCGGGAACATCGACGAGCAGTACTTC.

CDR3 DNA sequence: TGCGCCAGCAGTGAAGCAGGGGGCGAGCCCACTGAAGCTTTCTTT. Encoded protein: CASSEAGGEPTEAFF. The chain couples TRBV10-1 to TRBJ1-1; 8 bases agree with TRBD1. CDR1 WNHNN and CDR2 SYGVQD come from the germline V gene (reference sequence). The V and J ends lost 3 bases and 4 bases, in that order; junction bases with no gene match: 7. This CDR3 region has 15 residues.

This clone was seen a few times. The V gene is TRBV28, the J gene TRBJ1-6; TRBD1 might be the D (5 bases). This CDR3 has 16 amino acids. V lost 8 bases, J lost 14 bases, and 28 bases lay in between. From germline, CDR1 is MDHEN and CDR2 SYDVKM. The CDR3 is CASLTPSGGGAGALHF. The CDR3 region has the DNA TGTGCCAGCCTAACCCCGTCGGGGGGAGGGGCTGGGGCCCTCCACTTT.

The V and J genes are TRBV6-5 and TRBJ1-2, with TRBD1 identical over 7 bases. The CDR3 is 15 amino acids. Germline CDR1 MNHEY, CDR2 SVGAGI. Germline trimming cut 6 bases from V and 0 bases from J; bases unmatched to any gene: 7. The CDR3 loop is CASSQGGGANYGYTF. In DNA, the CDR3 is TGTGCCAGCAGCCAAGGGGGCGGAGCTAACTATGGCTACACCTTC.

The genes are TRBV5-6 and TRBJ1-3; D ambiguous. The CDR3 sequence is 14 residues long. CDR1 and CDR2 from the germline V gene are SGHDT and YYEEEE. V was pared by 1 base and J by 0 bases, with 5 bases between. CDR3 protein: CASSLSSSGNTIYF. DNA for the CDR3: TGTGCCAGCAGCTTGTCTAGCTCTGGAAACACCATATATTTT.

This chain joins TRBV27 and TRBJ1-6, with TRBD1 as a possible D gene (5 bases). The CDR3 has 13 residues. The germline V gene has CDR1 MNHEY and CDR2 SMNVEV (reference sequence). Trimming cost V 6 bases and J 3 bases, with 6 bases left between them. The CDR3 loop is CASRTVYNSPLHF. In nucleotides, the CDR3 is TGTGCCAGCAGGACAGTCTATAATTCACCCCTCCACTTT.

The chain recombines TRBV6-6 with TRBJ2-2; no reliable D call. The CDR3 totals 12 residues. The V end was cut by 6 bases, the J end by 2 bases, with 4 bases between. Germline loops: CDR1 MNHNY, CDR2 SVGAGI (reference sequence). The DNA for the CDR3 is TGTGCCAGCAGCCCTAACACCGGGGAGCTGTTTTTT. Its translation is CASSPNTGELFF.

This chain links TRBV5-8 with TRBJ2-2, with 16 bases fitting TRBD2. Germline lookup yields CDR1 SGHTS and CDR2 YDEGEE. Trimming removed 3 bases from V and 2 bases from J; junction bases left unmatched: 4. There are 18 residues in the CDR3. The CDR3 nucleotides are TGTGCCAGCAGCTCCGGGACTAGCGGGGGGGGAAACACCGGGGAGCTGTTTTTT. Protein: CASSSGTSGGGNTGELFF.

This clone was seen a single time. The rearrangement links TRBV5-1 to TRBJ2-5; possibly TRBD2 for D (6 bases). The length of the CDR3 is 14 residues. Germline CDR1 is SGHRS and CDR2 is YFSETQ. Trimming pared 0 bases from V and 2 bases from J, leaving 8 bases between. The CDR3 is CASSLVRGQETQYF. The CDR3 nucleotides read TGCGCCAGCAGCTTGGTTCGGGGGCAAGAGACCCAGTACTTC.

The chain uses TRBV7-9 and TRBJ1-1; tentatively, D is TRBD1 (6 bases). The CDR3 runs 15 residues. In germline, CDR1 is SEHNR, CDR2 FQNEAQ (reference sequence). Trimming shortened V by 5 bases and J by 7 bases, and 20 bases separated the two germline ends. The chain's CDR3 is CASSRLTGGQSEAFF. The CDR3, as DNA: TGTGCCAGCAGCCGCCTGACCGGGGGGCAGAGTGAAGCTTTCTTT.

This rearrangement joins TRBV6-5 to TRBJ1-2; D remains unclear. V was trimmed by 4 bases and J by 5 bases, leaving 5 bases between them. The CDR3 loop spans 11 amino acids. CDR1 MNHEY and CDR2 SVGAGI come from the germline V gene. The CDR3 here is CASSFPYGYTF. The CDR3 DNA reads as TGTGCCAGCAGTTTCCCATATGGCTACACCTTC.

V gene TRBV24-1 combines with J gene TRBJ1-4; 8 positions match TRBD1. The CDR3 loop spans 20 amino acids. Germline values: CDR1 KGHDR, CDR2 SFDVKD. The V gene end was trimmed by 5 bases and the J gene end by 0 bases; junction bases not matched to a gene: 16. The CDR3 region has the DNA TGTGCCACCAGTGGTCCCACCCGCGACAGGGGAGAAGCAACTAATGAAAAACTGTTTTTT. Its protein is CATSGPTRDRGEATNEKLFF.

The chain links TRBV7-2 to TRBJ2-7; 10 bases match TRBD2. The CDR3 is made up of 14 amino acids. Germline CDR1 and CDR2: SGHTA and FQGNSA. V lost 5 bases and J lost 4; bases outside the gene matches: 5. CDR3 sequence reads: CASSTGLAAYEQYF. The CDR3 DNA reads as TGTGCCAGCAGCACTGGACTAGCGGCTTACGAGCAGTACTTC.

In nucleotides, the CDR3 is TGTGCCAGTAGTAGAAACAGGGGGGAGACCCAGTACTTC. It encodes CASSRNRGETQYF. The rearrangement links TRBV19 to TRBJ2-5, with 8 bases identical to TRBD1. Losses at the gene ends were 4 bases for V and 5 bases for J; bases not matched to a gene: 3. CDR1 is LNHDA and CDR2 is SQIVND in the germline V gene (reference sequence). CDR3 length: 13 residues.